This T cell receptor beta chain was captured in a study of neoadjuvant anti-PD-1 for oral cavity cancer. The study's findings and limits: With three patients per group, TCR findings need larger cohorts. Post-nivolumab, blood T cell clonality was significantly elevated in non-responders. Pretreatment Treg/Th17 ratio correlated inversely with post-treatment tumor clonality.

TCRdb's table, derived via immunoSEQ multiplex PCR, lists solely in-frame clones and lacks some. The sample lists 35,000 to 50,000 clones; 60% to 80% were seen once. As to this clone: Its target is not known.

The CDR3 has 16 amino acids. The germline V gene has CDR1 SGHRS and CDR2 YFSETQ. Trimming took 0 bases from V and 0 from J, leaving 10 bases between them. Time point in this sample: after neoadjuvant nivolumab, at surgical resection. Sequenced here: PBMCs, sampled after nivolumab (anti-PD-1) treatment. The genes are TRBV5-1 and TRBJ2-4; D gene unclear. The sequence derives from a person aged 35 to 85 with oral cavity squamous cell carcinoma. In nucleotides, the CDR3 is TGCGCCAGCAGCTTGGATGGCGGTAGAGCCAAAAACATTCAGTACTTC. Its protein product is CASSLDGGRAKNIQYF.